This T cell receptor (beta chain) derives from a study of cytomegalovirus exposure and HLA in healthy donors. Background on the study: Across more than 350 genotyped donors, about 81% landed in the Caucasian-associated ancestry cluster.

A note on this clone: The antigen is unknown.

Amplification used 60 Vbeta primers and 13 Jbeta primers. The method was immunoSEQ multiplex PCR; TCRdb's version includes in-frame clones alone and lacks a portion of them. The sample lists about 180,000 clones, roughly 80% occurring once. The CDR3 totals 15 residues. The V segment lost 5 bases and the J segment 4 bases; nucleotides outside the gene matches: 6. Germline loops: CDR1 SEHNR, CDR2 FQNEAQ (reference sequence). Study outcomes and limitations: Based on reports, TCR beta sequences accurately predicted HLA-A and HLA-B alleles for most subjects.

This rearrangement joins TRBV7-9 to TRBJ2-1; 9 nucleotides match TRBD1. Sequenced input: PBMCs. The sequence came from a woman between 18 and 29 years old in good health and CMV-seropositive. CDR3 in DNA: TGTGCCAGCAGCCCCGGGACAGGGCTATACAATGAGCAGTTCTTC. This gives the protein CASSPGTGLYNEQFF.